Below, 27 T cell receptor beta chains from the same sample are listed, as sequenced in a study of T cells in Graves' hyperthyroidism and ophthalmopathy (dated by TCRdb to the late 2010s). The library came from multiplex PCR. The instrument given in TCRdb is Illumina HiSeq 2000. TCR beta CDR3 regions were amplified from RNA transcripts. For the first round of RT-PCR on the TCR CDR3, the HTBI primer set was used together with the Qiagen OneStep RT-PCR kit. The public reads were reanalyzed by TCRdb: fastp trimming at Q25, MiXCR alignment, in-frame beta chains only. All rows with the same CDR3 protein become a single entry with the most common DNA and genes. The sample has about 620,000 distinct CDR3 sequences on record, 15% to 20% of them singletons. The top ten clonotypes cover 3% to 4.5% of the sample. Material for sequencing was blood. Every receptor here comes from a woman in her 30s with Graves' hyperthyroidism.

This clonotype showed up many times. The chain is built from TRBV27 and TRBJ2-7; 13 bases agree with TRBD2. Per germline, CDR1 MNHEY and CDR2 SMNVEV (reference sequence). This CDR3 contains 15 residues. Trimming took 4 bases from V and 2 from J; bases not matched to a gene: 2. CDR3 in DNA: TGTGCCAGCAGTTCTACTAGCGGGAGGGCCTACGAGCAGTACTTC. It is translated as CASSSTSGRAYEQYF.

Of note for this clonotype: A clone one base away is much larger, so this may be a read error. The chain has TRBV28 and TRBJ1-5, with 7 nucleotides matching TRBD1. This CDR3 region has 16 residues. J lost 0 bases, V lost 2 bases, and 4 bases had no gene match. In germline, CDR1 is MDHEN, CDR2 SYDVKM. The CDR3 protein is CASSLPRGPSNQPQHF. The CDR3 DNA follows: TGTGCCAGCAGTTTACCTAGGGGGCCTAGCAATCAGCCCCAGCATTTT.

Ten or more counts support this clonotype. The genes are TRBV27 and TRBJ2-1; D gene ambiguous. Trimming left V 2 bases short and J 5 bases short, with 7 bases between. CDR1 and CDR2 (germline): MNHEY, SMNVEV (reference sequence). The CDR3 loop spans 13 amino acids. The CDR3 DNA reads TGTGCCAGCAGTTTAACCATGAACAATGAGCAGTTCTTC. Protein product: CASSLTMNNEQFF.

This clonotype was detected a few times. The rearrangement uses TRBV27 and TRBJ2-5; no firm D call. The CDR3 loop spans 13 amino acids. Germline CDR1 reads MNHEY; CDR2 reads SMNVEV (reference sequence). V lost 7 bases and J 0 bases, leaving 9 bases between the germline ends. The CDR3 DNA sequence: TGTGCCAGCACGTCGCAGAACCAAGAGACCCAGTACTTC. Encoded protein: CASTSQNQETQYF.

This clonotype has a count of ten or more. The V and J genes are TRBV20-1 and TRBJ2-3; D tentatively fits TRBD1 or TRBD2 (5 bases each). V was trimmed by 3 bases and J by 4 bases, leaving 14 bases between them. This CDR3 spans 14 amino acids. Germline V CDR1 and CDR2: DFQATT, SNEGSKA (reference sequence). The CDR3 DNA reads TGCAGTGCTAGGGGGGTTTGGCTTGCAGATACGCAGTATTTT. Residues: CSARGVWLADTQYF.

This clonotype was observed many times. The gene calls are TRBV27 and TRBJ2-1; 8 positions agree with TRBD2. CDR1 and CDR2 from the germline V gene are MNHEY and SMNVEV (reference sequence). J gave up 0 bases and V 5 bases, and 6 bases lay outside the gene matches. The CDR3 is 16 amino acids. CDR3 amino acids: CASSRVGLDSYNEQFF. CDR3 bases: TGTGCCAGCAGTAGGGTGGGACTAGACTCCTACAATGAGCAGTTCTTC.

This clonotype has a count of ten or more. The DNA for the CDR3 is TGTGCCAGCGCGGGGGGGAACTATGGCTACACCTTC. Amino acids: CASAGGNYGYTF. The rearrangement uses TRBV6-1 and TRBJ1-2; tentative D call: TRBD1 (5 bases). V lost 8 bases, J lost 2 bases, and 9 bases lay in between. The length of the CDR3 is 12 residues. Germline V gives CDR1 MNHNS, CDR2 SASEGT.

The chain combines TRBV2 with TRBJ2-1, with 7 bases matching TRBD2. The V and J ends lost 6 bases and 9 bases, in that order; junction bases with no gene match: 17. Germline lookup yields CDR1 SNHLY and CDR2 FYNNEI. CDR3 size: 16 residues. In nucleotides, the CDR3 is TGTGCCAGCAGCCAGGACCAGGGCGGGAGCTCGATTGAGCAGTTCTTC. Its protein product is CASSQDQGGSSIEQFF.

This clonotype was detected many times. J is TRBJ2-3 and V is TRBV7-3; D is undetermined. CDR3 length: 12 residues. Trimming took off 5 bases at V and 7 bases at J, with 10 bases between the two ends. CDR1 and CDR2 (germline): SGHTA, FQGTGA. The CDR3 DNA reads TGTGCCAGCAGCCCGGACGGCTATACGCAGTATTTT. Protein product: CASSPDGYTQYF.

V and J are TRBV10-2 and TRBJ1-5; D not certain. Germline-derived CDR1 and CDR2 are WSHSY and SAAADI. The V and J ends lost 0 bases and 5 bases respectively, with 11 bases between them. This CDR3 comprises 15 residues. CDR3 nucleotides: TGCGCCAGCAGTGAGTCCGAGGGAGGGCATCAGCCCCAGCATTTT. Translating it yields CASSESEGGHQPQHF.

This clonotype has a count of ten or more. The chain combines TRBV2 with TRBJ2-2; D tentatively reads TRBD1 or TRBD2 (5 bases each). Germline V CDR1 and CDR2: SNHLY, FYNNEI. The V end lost 5 bases, the J end lost 0 bases, and 10 bases lay between the germline ends. This CDR3 has 15 amino acids. For the CDR3, the DNA is TGTGCCAGCAGTATTGAGGGGCCGAACACCGGGGAGCTGTTTTTT. Translating gives CASSIEGPNTGELFF.

This clonotype was counted ten times or more. V is TRBV11-2 and J is TRBJ2-1; TRBD1 aligns across 8 bases. J was trimmed by 6 bases and V by 5 bases; bases with no gene match: 9. CDR1 SGHAT and CDR2 FQNNGV come from the germline V gene. CDR3 length: 15 amino acids. CDR3: CASSQNRGYINEQFF. CDR3 DNA sequence: TGTGCCAGCAGCCAAAACAGGGGGTACATCAATGAGCAGTTCTTC.

This clonotype was detected once. Compared with germline, one end of the junction differs, possibly owing to a read error. The chain uses TRBV12-3 or TRBV12-4 and TRBJ1-5; no definite D call. This CDR3 has 13 amino acids. DNA of the CDR3: TGTGCCAGCAGTTCCCTTAGCAATCAGCACCAGCATTTT. Its protein product is CASSSLSNQHQHF.

This clonotype has a handful of counts. A read error may explain this, as a much larger clone is one base away. This chain uses TRBV5-1 with TRBJ2-2, with 8 bases that match TRBD1. From germline, CDR1 is SGHRS and CDR2 YFSETQ. CDR3 size: 15 residues. The DNA for the CDR3 is TGCACCAGCAGCTTAGGGACAGGGAACACCGGGGAGCTGTTTTTT. Its translation is CTSSLGTGNTGELFF.

The rearrangement uses TRBV27 and TRBJ2-3; D unclear. The CDR3 extends over 15 amino acids. Germline CDR1 and CDR2: MNHEY and SMNVEV (reference sequence). The germline V and J ends were trimmed by 4 bases and 2 bases, with 13 bases remaining between them. CDR3 coding DNA: TGTGCCAGCAGTTCTACACAGACCCTCACAGATACGCAGTATTTT. Its protein product is CASSSTQTLTDTQYF.

V is TRBV6-2 or TRBV6-3 and J is TRBJ2-1, with D perhaps matching TRBD1 (5 bases). V lost 3 bases, J lost 3 bases, and 15 bases lay in between. The CDR3 contains 16 residues. CDR1 is MNHEY, CDR2 SVGEGT, per germline. This CDR3 reads CASSYSIRDNYNEQFF. CDR3 bases: TGTGCCAGCAGTTATTCTATCAGGGATAACTACAATGAGCAGTTCTTC.

This chain uses TRBV28 with TRBJ1-2; 8 positions agree with TRBD1. J lost 11 bases, V lost 4 bases, and 9 bases had no gene match. The CDR3 is 13 amino acids. From germline, CDR1 is MDHEN and CDR2 SYDVKM. The chain's CDR3 is CASSSPGGALYTF. The CDR3 DNA follows: TGTGCCAGCAGTTCCCCAGGGGGCGCACTTTACACCTTC.

The V call is TRBV5-1, the J call TRBJ2-4; weak D call: TRBD1 (6 bases). The CDR3 spans 16 residues. Germline CDR1 is SGHRS and CDR2 is YFSETQ. V lost 4 bases and J lost 5, with 19 bases in between. The CDR3 sequence: CASSLRSGAGENIQYF. Here the CDR3 DNA reads TGCGCCAGCAGCCTCAGATCAGGGGCCGGGGAAAACATTCAGTACTTC. The whole variable domain, filled in from reference TRBV5-1 and TRBJ2-4, reads KAGVTQTPRYLIKTRGQQVTLSCSPISGHRSVSWYQQTPGQGLQFLFEYFSETQRNKGNFPGRFSGRQFSNSRSEMNVSTLELGDSALYLCASSLRSGAGENIQYFGAGTRLSVL.

For the CDR3, the DNA is TGTGCCAGCAGTTTATCTCCCGGGACGCCACGGGAGCAGTACTTC. As protein: CASSLSPGTPREQYF. The rearrangement links TRBV27 to TRBJ2-7; possibly TRBD1 or TRBD2 for D (5 bases each). The CDR3 contains 15 residues. The germline CDR1 and CDR2 sequences are MNHEY and SMNVEV (reference sequence). V was cut by 0 bases and J by 7 bases, with 16 bases left in between.

This clonotype was detected ten times or more. The V gene is TRBV27, the J gene TRBJ1-1, with TRBD1 matching over 9 bases. Per the germline V gene, CDR1 is MNHEY and CDR2 is SMNVEV (reference sequence). CDR3 length equals 15 residues. The trim removed 8 bases at V and 4 bases at J, leaving 11 bases unmatched. CDR3 protein: CASPPAGQGFTEAFF. Here the CDR3 DNA reads TGTGCCAGCCCCCCGGCCGGACAGGGGTTCACTGAAGCTTTCTTT.

This clonotype was recorded many times. The chain joins TRBV28 to TRBJ2-1; D unclear. The CDR3 is made up of 10 amino acids. V shed 7 bases and J shed 6 bases, with 4 bases lying between them. Germline lookup yields CDR1 MDHEN and CDR2 SYDVKM. DNA of the CDR3: TGTGCCAGCAAGGGCAATGAGCAGTTCTTC. This codes for CASKGNEQFF.

The V call is TRBV24-1, the J call TRBJ2-5; no clear D. The V and J ends lost 3 bases and 5 bases respectively, with 9 bases between them. Germline assignment: CDR1 KGHDR and CDR2 SFDVKD. The CDR3 runs to 13 residues. In DNA form, the CDR3 reads TGTGCCACCAGTGATCCAACGCGGGAGACCCAGTACTTC. Protein sequence: CATSDPTRETQYF.

This clonotype showed up just a few times. The chain has TRBV19 and TRBJ2-5, with TRBD2 matching over 11 bases. CDR1 and CDR2 from the germline V gene are LNHDA and SQIVND (reference sequence). The ends lost 7 bases at V and 5 bases at J; junction bases unmatched: 6. CDR3 length: 14 amino acids. CDR3 sequence (DNA): TGTGCCAGTAACCAACTAGCGGGAGATGAGACCCAGTACTTC. Translating gives CASNQLAGDETQYF.

The sample holds many counts of this clonotype. The chain combines TRBV6-2 or TRBV6-3 with TRBJ2-5, with 7 positions matching TRBD1. J was trimmed by 5 bases and V by 7 bases; bases with no gene match: 13. CDR3 length: 15 amino acids. CDR1 and CDR2 from the germline V gene are MNHEY and SVGEGT. The DNA for the CDR3 is TGTGCCAGCAATTGGGGGACAGTGCCTTCGGAGACCCAGTACTTC. Its protein is CASNWGTVPSETQYF.

This clonotype was picked up many times. The chain joins TRBV7-8 to TRBJ2-3; D perhaps matches TRBD1 (6 bases). In germline, CDR1 is SGHVS, CDR2 FQNEAQ. CDR3 length: 17 residues. V lost 7 bases to trimming and J lost 7 bases, with 27 bases between them. DNA for the CDR3: TGTGCCAGCACCCTAAGAAGAGCAGCGATGGGGGCGAATACGCAGTATTTT. As protein: CASTLRRAAMGANTQYF.

This clonotype was detected many times. In DNA form, the CDR3 reads TGTGCCAGCAGACTGGGGCAGGGGGCGCATCAGCCCCAGCATTTT. It specifies CASRLGQGAHQPQHF. The rearrangement links TRBV27 to TRBJ1-5; 8 nucleotides match TRBD1. CDR1 MNHEY and CDR2 SMNVEV come from the germline V gene (reference sequence). The CDR3 is 15 residues long. Unmatched junction bases numbered 9, after V lost 6 bases and J lost 5 bases.

This clonotype was counted many times. The genes are TRBV6-1 and TRBJ1-5; D remains ambiguous. Trimming stripped 2 bases from V and 1 base from J, with 9 bases between. This CDR3 is 15 amino acids long. CDR1 MNHNS and CDR2 SASEGT come from the germline V gene. The CDR3 DNA reads as TGTGCCAGCAGTGAATCAGTAGGGAGCAATCAGCCCCAGCATTTT. Translated, it gives CASSESVGSNQPQHF.